This T cell receptor beta chain was sequenced for a study of OX40 agonist ivuxolimab in advanced cancers. Study at large: The patients received agonistic anti-OX40 (CD134) antibody ivuxolimab.

The protocol was immunoSEQ multiplex PCR, while the TCRdb copy is restricted to in-frame clones and leaves out a portion. The table shows about 94,000 clones, with roughly 84% occurring only once. The CDR3 consists of 14 residues. Germline CDR1 reads MNHEY; CDR2 reads SVGAGI. Trimming left V 8 bases short and J 6 bases short, with 14 bases between. People who had autoimmune disease history or systemic immunosuppression were excluded. This sequence joins TRBV6-5 and TRBJ1-6; D is unclear. The material was CD4+ or CD8+ T cells sorted from blood, obtained in a trial of the OX40 agonist ivuxolimab. The TCR comes from an adult with an advanced solid tumor such as melanoma, head and neck, liver or kidney cancer. Written as DNA, the CDR3 is TGTGCCAGCCGAGCTGAGATGGGTAATTCACCCCTCCACTTT. Translated: CASRAEMGNSPLHF.